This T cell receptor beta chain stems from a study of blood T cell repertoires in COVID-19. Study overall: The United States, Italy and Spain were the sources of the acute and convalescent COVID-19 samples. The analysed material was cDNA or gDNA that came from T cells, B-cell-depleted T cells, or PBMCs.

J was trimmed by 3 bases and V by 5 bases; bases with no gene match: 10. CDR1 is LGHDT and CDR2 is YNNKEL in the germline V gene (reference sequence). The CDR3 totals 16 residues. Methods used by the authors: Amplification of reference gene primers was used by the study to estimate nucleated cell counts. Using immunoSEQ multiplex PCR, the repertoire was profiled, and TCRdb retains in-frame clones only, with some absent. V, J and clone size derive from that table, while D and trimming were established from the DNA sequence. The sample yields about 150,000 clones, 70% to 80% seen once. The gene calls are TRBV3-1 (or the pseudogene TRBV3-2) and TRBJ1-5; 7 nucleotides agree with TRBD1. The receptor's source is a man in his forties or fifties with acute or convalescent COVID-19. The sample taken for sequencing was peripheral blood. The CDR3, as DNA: TGTGCCAGCAGCGACTGGGCGACAGGGCCCAATCAGCCCCAGCATTTT. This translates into CASSDWATGPNQPQHF.